A single T cell receptor beta chain is shown here with its context. Germline V CDR1 and CDR2: MDHEN, SYDVKM. The V end lost 1 base, the J end lost 8 bases, and 9 bases lay between the germline ends. This CDR3 is 13 amino acids long. Selected positively for CCR7 and CD45RO-negative, naive CD8 cells excluded terminally differentiated effector memory CD45RA+ cells. Donors, without exception, were Caucasian adults residing in Nashville, Tennessee. An even split of each subset's genomic DNA across several immunoSEQ plates was performed. Here immunoSEQ multiplex PCR was the method, and the copy in TCRdb shows in-frame clones only, minus some. Among around 560,000 clones, approximately 95% were seen once, and the ten largest hold about 0.11%. This entry belongs to a study of shared clonotypes between healthy human individuals.

V gene TRBV28 combines with J gene TRBJ2-1; D ambiguous. This sequence originates from a woman in her twenties or thirties in good health. The sample comprised naive CD8+ T cells sorted from blood. CDR3 sequence: CASSLLVGHEQFF. The CDR3 DNA sequence: TGTGCCAGCAGTTTATTAGTAGGTCATGAGCAGTTCTTC. Full variable domain (rest looked up from reference TRBV28 and TRBJ2-1): DVKVTQSSRYLVKRTGEKVFLECVQDMDHENMFWYRQDPGLGLRLIYFSYDVKMKEKGDIPEGYSVSREKKERFSLILESASTNQTSMYLCASSLLVGHEQFFGPGTRLTVL.